Following are 12 T cell receptor beta chains from one sample sequenced in a study of beta chain features in type 1 diabetes. Sequencing targeted expressed TCRB transcripts, as all isolated RNA had been reverse transcribed. TCRdb keeps only in-frame clones here, not all; method: immunoSEQ multiplex PCR. The sample contains about 370,000 clones, 9.5% to 10% of which appear only once. No antigen has been assigned to these receptors. Study-wide results and caveats: Moderately but significantly shorter TCRB CDR3s were found in Type 1 diabetes patients in all four CD4+ subsets.

The specimen was central memory CD4+ T cells from blood. The receptors derive from a man in his thirties or forties with type 1 diabetes.

This clone has just a few counts. This sequence joins TRBV7-2 and TRBJ2-5; perhaps TRBD1 as D (5 bases). Per germline, CDR1 SGHTA and CDR2 FQGNSA. The CDR3 consists of 14 residues. V lost 4 bases to trimming and J lost 1 base, with 10 bases between them. CDR3 protein: CASSSRVIQETQYF. CDR3 in DNA: TGTGCCAGCAGCTCCAGGGTGATCCAAGAGACCCAGTACTTC. Full variable domain (outside the CDR3, taken from reference TRBV7-2 and TRBJ2-5): GAGVSQSPSNKVTEKGKDVELRCDPISGHTALYWYRQSLGQGLEFLIYFQGNSAPDKSGLPSDRFSAERTGGSVSTLTIQRTQQEDSAVYLCASSSRVIQETQYFGPGTRLLVL.

Only a few counts were recorded for this clone. V and J are TRBV28 and TRBJ1-1; 9 nucleotides line up with TRBD1. Per germline, CDR1 MDHEN and CDR2 SYDVKM. The V segment lost 8 bases and the J segment 4 bases; nucleotides outside the gene matches: 14. This CDR3 has 16 amino acids. CDR3 DNA sequence: TGTGCCAGCCCAAGTTTAGGGACAGGGTACCCCACTGAAGCTTTCTTT. It encodes CASPSLGTGYPTEAFF.

On this clone itself: Other DNA sequences in the sample encode the same CDR3. The gene calls are TRBV5-4 and TRBJ2-7; D remains ambiguous. CDR1 is SGHNT, CDR2 YYREEE, per germline (reference sequence). V was trimmed by 0 bases and J by 3 bases, leaving 4 bases between them. The CDR3 runs to 12 residues. CDR3 loop: CASSLGNYEQYF. The CDR3 nucleotides read TGTGCCAGCAGCTTGGGAAACTACGAGCAGTACTTC. The full variable domain, completed using reference TRBV5-4 and TRBJ2-7, is ETGVTQSPTHLIKTRGQQVTLRCSSQSGHNTVSWYQQALGQGPQFIFQYYREEENGRGNFPPRFSGLQFPNYSSELNVNALELDDSALYLCASSLGNYEQYFGPGTRLTVT.

This clone came up a few times. V gene TRBV5-1 combines with J gene TRBJ2-3; unclear D gene. Trimming cost V 4 bases and J 4 bases, with 7 bases left between them. Germline CDR1 is SGHRS and CDR2 is YFSETQ. The CDR3 has 12 residues. CDR3 DNA: TGCGCCAGCAGCCCCCCGGCAGATACGCAGTATTTT. Its translation: CASSPPADTQYF.

This chain uses TRBV7-3 with TRBJ2-5; no firm D call. CDR1 is SGHTA and CDR2 is FQGTGA in the germline V gene. Deletions cut 5 bases from V and 2 bases from J, with 9 bases between. The CDR3 runs to 13 residues. The CDR3 sequence is CASSRTSQETQYF. CDR3 nucleotide sequence: TGTGCCAGCAGCCGGACCTCACAAGAGACCCAGTACTTC.

This clone was found a few times. Distinct nucleotide sequences in the sample also encode this CDR3. The rearrangement joins TRBV27 to TRBJ2-5; D is unclear. Trimming removed 0 bases at V and 5 bases at J, with 4 bases between. Germline assignment: CDR1 MNHEY and CDR2 SMNVEV (reference sequence). The CDR3 spans 12 residues. The CDR3 DNA reads as TGTGCCAGCAGTTTATCTGGGGAGACCCAGTACTTC. Translated, it gives CASSLSGETQYF.

This rearrangement joins TRBV28 to TRBJ2-7, with 7 nucleotides matching TRBD1. CDR3 size: 14 residues. Germline V lookup: CDR1 MDHEN, CDR2 SYDVKM. V was clipped by 5 bases and J by 2 bases; unmatched bases: 6. The DNA of the CDR3 is TGTGCCAGCAGTCCGGGACAGACAACCTACGAGCAGTACTTC. It specifies CASSPGQTTYEQYF. The full variable domain, rest sourced from reference TRBV28 and TRBJ2-7, is DVKVTQSSRYLVKRTGEKVFLECVQDMDHENMFWYRQDPGLGLRLIYFSYDVKMKEKGDIPEGYSVSREKKERFSLILESASTNQTSMYLCASSPGQTTYEQYFGPGTRLTVT.

This clone was seen many times. The chain recombines TRBV27 with TRBJ2-7, with 9 bases identical to TRBD2. V lost 10 bases and J lost 4; bases outside the gene matches: 20. The CDR3 totals 17 residues. CDR1 MNHEY and CDR2 SMNVEV come from the germline V gene (reference sequence). CDR3 sequence (DNA): TGTGCCACCAGCAGGTTGGTGCGGGAGGGAGGTCGGTACGAGCAGTACTTC. Translation: CATSRLVREGGRYEQYF.

This clone has a count of ten or more. The genes are TRBV4-2 and TRBJ2-1, with TRBD2 identical over 7 bases. V lost 0 bases, J lost 5 bases, and 4 bases stayed unmatched. In germline, CDR1 is LGHNA, CDR2 YNFKEQ. The CDR3 runs 15 residues. CDR3 protein: CASSQETSWDNEQFF. CDR3 nucleotides: TGTGCCAGCAGCCAAGAGACTAGCTGGGACAATGAGCAGTTCTTC.

The chain joins TRBV7-6 to TRBJ2-7; D not certain. The V end was cut by 4 bases, the J end by 3 bases, with 13 bases between. The CDR3 is 14 residues long. CDR1 is SGHVS, CDR2 FNYEAQ, per germline. CDR3 DNA sequence: TGTGCCAGCAGCTCCCAGGACGGAATCTACGAGCAGTACTTC. Translated: CASSSQDGIYEQYF.

This clone has more than one count but fewer than ten. This chain joins TRBV30 and TRBJ1-2; D gene uncertain. Germline V lookup: CDR1 GTSNPN, CDR2 SVGIG (reference sequence). V lost 0 bases to trimming and J lost 5 bases, with 7 bases between them. The CDR3 has 12 amino acids. Here the CDR3 DNA reads TGTGCCTGGAGTGTTCAGGTTTATGGCTACACCTTC. It codes for CAWSVQVYGYTF.

This clone has more than one count but fewer than ten. This sequence joins TRBV10-3 and TRBJ1-1; D is unclear. The V gene's germline CDR1 is ENHRY and CDR2 SYGVKD. Trimming pared 0 bases from V and 8 bases from J, leaving 10 bases between. This CDR3 has 13 residues. The CDR3 sequence is CAISESGGREAFF. The CDR3, as DNA: TGTGCCATCAGTGAGTCGGGAGGGCGGGAAGCTTTCTTT.